This TCR beta chain was obtained from a study of blood T cell repertoires in COVID-19 (dated by TCRdb to 2019 to 2021). In terms of the full investigation: Samples from collaborators originated in the United States, Italy and Spain and spanned both the acute and convalescent phases of COVID-19. The prospective study material was composed of cDNA or gDNA derived from T cells, B-cell-depleted T cells, or PBMCs. Deeply sampled blood TCRbeta repertoires from subjects exposed to, actively infected with, or recovered from COVID-19 were included in the dataset. The repertoires were released in a freely available public database intended as a resource for research on the immune response to SARS-CoV-2. The samples were drawn from the first 160 participants of the ongoing ImmuneRACE study and from more than 1,000 subjects provided by 6 global collaborators. Nearly every sample came with metadata listing a de-identified subject ID, COVID-19 status, age in years and sex. Where available, HLA class I and class II types were taken from metadata supplied by the sample provider and were not determined by assay-based typing.

TCRbeta CDR3 regions were amplified from genomic DNA using the immunoSEQ Assay, a bias-controlled multiplex PCR. The original pipeline was this. The number of nucleated cells in each sample was estimated from the amplification of reference gene primers within the assay. To quantify the absolute abundance of each unique TCRbeta CDR3 rearrangement, sequence reads were collapsed and filtered. Productive Simpson clonality was computed per sample as the square root of Simpson's diversity index over productive rearrangements. TCRdb provides this immuneACCESS table in a form limited to in-frame rearrangements. Some clones are lacking; in checked studies, under half of them reflect an unresolved V gene, and why the rest are absent is not known. V and J calls plus clone size are reproduced from that table; the DNA served to infer D and trimming. The sample contains a few hundred thousand clones, around nine tenths of them found a single time. 8.8% of the sample is taken by the ten largest.

The research as a whole found: Clinical and demographic metadata were provided uncurated, with the amount varying by source and participant.

Clipping removes 2 bases from V and 7 bases from J, with 13 as the unmatched junction base count. From cysteine to phenylalanine, the CDR3 is 18 amino acids long. Solely the CDR3 DNA is kept, with 54 bases framed from the first base. In the germline V gene, CDR1 corresponds to LGHNA and CDR2 to YNFKEQ. Participants in the prospective study were enrolled through a virtual design, were aged about 18 to 90 years, and lived in some 24 United States geographic areas. In the prospective study, cohorts were assigned on the basis of participant-reported clinical history obtained from a screening survey and a study questionnaire. Recovered participants in ImmuneRACE Cohort 3 were defined by two consecutive negative NP/OP PCR tests, clearance by a healthcare professional, or resolution of symptoms. Mobile phlebotomists in the prospective study collected whole blood, serum and a nasopharyngeal or oropharyngeal swab from every participant. Additional blood draws and questionnaires over a 2-month period could optionally be provided by prospective study participants. Prospective study blood samples were shipped either frozen or at room temperature before DNA extraction.

A few counts support this clone. Its specific antigen is unknown. Base qualities are not provided; no much larger clone lies one nucleotide away. The rearrangement joined TRBV4-2 to TRBJ2-1, with 11 junctional bases fitting TRBD2. The sequencing sample was made of PBMCs or T cells enriched from blood (not recorded which). The clonotype comes from a man aged 35 to 55 who had recovered from COVID-19. Read as DNA, the sequence is TGTGCCAGCAGCCAAAGGGCAATACTAGCGGGAGTGGATAATGAGCAGTTCTTC. Its protein is CASSQRAILAGVDNEQFF.